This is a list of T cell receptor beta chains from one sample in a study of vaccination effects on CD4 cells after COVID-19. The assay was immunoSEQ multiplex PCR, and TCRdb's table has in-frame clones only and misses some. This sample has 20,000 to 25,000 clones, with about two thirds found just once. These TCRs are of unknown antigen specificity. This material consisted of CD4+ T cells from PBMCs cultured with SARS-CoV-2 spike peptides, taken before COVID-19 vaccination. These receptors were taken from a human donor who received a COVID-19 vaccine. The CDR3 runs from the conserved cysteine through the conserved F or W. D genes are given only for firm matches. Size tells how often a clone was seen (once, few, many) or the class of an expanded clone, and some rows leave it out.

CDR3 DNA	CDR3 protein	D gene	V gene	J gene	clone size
TGTGCCAGCATTCGGGCGAGAGAAGAGACCCAGTACTTC	CASIRAREETQYF	.	TRBV18	TRBJ2-5	few
TGTGCCAGCAGCCCCCGGGACAGGCATCTTGATGGCTACACCTTC	CASSPRDRHLDGYTF	TRBD1	TRBV3-1/TRBV3-2	TRBJ1-2	.
TGTGCCAGCAGCTCCGGCGGGGGGCTTTTGGAACTGTTTTTT	CASSSGGGLLELFF	TRBD2	TRBV9	TRBJ2-2	.
TGTGCCAGCAGCTTAGCCGGGGCCTGGGAGACCCAGTACTTC	CASSLAGAWETQYF	.	TRBV7-9	TRBJ2-5	.
TGTGCCAGCAGCCGTGACAGGGCTCTGTACTTC	CASSRDRALYF	TRBD1	TRBV7-9	TRBJ2-7	few
TGTGCCAGCAGCCTCGACAGGGAGACTGAAGCTTTCTTT	CASSLDRETEAFF	TRBD1	TRBV7-2	TRBJ1-1	.
TGTGCCAGCAGTTTAGAGGGATTCGTAGGAGATACGCAGTATTTT	CASSLEGFVGDTQYF	.	TRBV27	TRBJ2-3	.
TGTGCCAGCAGCCAAGATCTGACAGGGGGGGTAAAACTGTTTTTT	CASSQDLTGGVKLFF	TRBD1	TRBV3-1/TRBV3-2	TRBJ1-4	.
TGTGCCAGCAGCTTAGTGGGTACAGGGGTGGGTGAAGCTTTCTTT	CASSLVGTGVGEAFF	TRBD1	TRBV7-2	TRBJ1-1	.
TGTGCCAGCAGCTTGGTTCTCGGGGTAGGCGGCTCCTCATCCTACGAGCAGTACTTC	CASSLVLGVGGSSSYEQYF	.	TRBV5-6	TRBJ2-7	.
TGTGCCAGCAGTGATAGTCTGCCCTACGAGCAGTACTTC	CASSDSLPYEQYF	.	TRBV6-1	TRBJ2-7	.
TGCGCCAGCAGCTTGTTACCGATTCGGCTTCGGGGACAGAGGGGACCTAACTATGGCTACACCTTC	CASSLLPIRLRGQRGPNYGYTF	TRBD1	TRBV5-1	TRBJ1-2	once
TGTGCCAGCAGCCAGGACACTAGTCCCCTAATCTACGAGCAGTACTTC	CASSQDTSPLIYEQYF	.	TRBV4-2	TRBJ2-7	.
TGTGCCGGACAGAGAGCAACTAATGAAAAACTGTTTTTT	CAGQRATNEKLFF	.	TRBV18	TRBJ1-4	.
TGTGCCAGTATGGCGGGAGGTTGGACCGGGGAGCTGTTTTTT	CASMAGGWTGELFF	TRBD2	TRBV19	TRBJ2-2	.
TGCAGTGCTAGTCCTCACAGGGGCTCGTCGGGTGGCTACACCTTC	CSASPHRGSSGGYTF	TRBD1	TRBV20-1	TRBJ1-2	.
TGTGCCAGCTCACCCGACCAAGAGACCCAGTACTTC	CASSPDQETQYF	.	TRBV18	TRBJ2-5	.
TGTGCCAGCAGCTCCGGGACTAGCGTCAATGAGCAGTTCTTC	CASSSGTSVNEQFF	TRBD2	TRBV6-5	TRBJ2-1	.
TGTGCCAGCAGTTTCGGGACAGCGAACACTGAAGCTTTCTTT	CASSFGTANTEAFF	TRBD1	TRBV6-2/TRBV6-3	TRBJ1-1	few
TGTGCCAGCAGCTTAGTACTAGCGCATAGCACAGATACGCAGTATTTT	CASSLVLAHSTDTQYF	TRBD2	TRBV7-9	TRBJ2-3	once
TGTGCCAGCAAAGAGGGGGTGACTGGAAACACCATATATTTT	CASKEGVTGNTIYF	.	TRBV3-1/TRBV3-2	TRBJ1-3	.
TGTGCCAGCAGTTCCTCCCCCGGGAATTTCGAGCAGTACTTC	CASSSSPGNFEQYF	.	TRBV6-5	TRBJ2-7	.
TGTGCCAGCAGCGCCGATAGCAATCAGCCCCAGCATTTT	CASSADSNQPQHF	.	TRBV3-1/TRBV3-2	TRBJ1-5	once
TGCAGTGCTAGCCACCATGAGCAGTTCTTC	CSASHHEQFF	.	TRBV20-1	TRBJ2-1	once
TGTGCCAGTAGTATAAATACTATGGCTGATCTTACAGATACGCAGTATTTT	CASSINTMADLTDTQYF	.	TRBV19	TRBJ2-3	.
TGTGCCTGGAAAAACCGGGGGGGGCGGAAGACCCAGTACTTC	CAWKNRGGRKTQYF	TRBD2	TRBV30	TRBJ2-5	once
TGTGCCAGCTCGCTACCGGGACATCAAACCTATGGCTACACCTTC	CASSLPGHQTYGYTF	.	TRBV18	TRBJ1-2	.
TGTGCCAGCAGTTACTTTGCTTTCAAGGATTCACCCCTCCACTTT	CASSYFAFKDSPLHF	.	TRBV6-5	TRBJ1-6	.
TGTGCCAGCAGTGAGAACACTGAAGCTTTCTTT	CASSENTEAFF	.	TRBV6-1	TRBJ1-1	.
TGCGCCAGCAGTCCCGGGACTAGCGGCTACAATGAGCAGTTCTTC	CASSPGTSGYNEQFF	TRBD2	TRBV10-1	TRBJ2-1	.
TGTGCCAGCAGCTTACTTTTCTTAGGACATTGGCTCTACGAGCAGTACTTC	CASSLLFLGHWLYEQYF	.	TRBV21-1	TRBJ2-7	.
TGCACCAGCAGCCAAGATCCTCTAGCGGGTAACTACGAGCAGTACTTC	CTSSQDPLAGNYEQYF	.	TRBV1	TRBJ2-7	.
TGTGCCAGCAGCCAAGAAACTTGGGGCGCGGAAAATGGCTACACCTTC	CASSQETWGAENGYTF	.	TRBV4-2	TRBJ1-2	.
TGTGCCAGCAGTGAGGGACCCCTCTATGGCTACACCTTC	CASSEGPLYGYTF	.	TRBV6-1	TRBJ1-2	few
TGTGCCAGCAGCAGACAGGGGGACCCGCTCTCTGGGGCCAACGTCCTGACTTTC	CASSRQGDPLSGANVLTF	TRBD1	TRBV9	TRBJ2-6	.
TGTGCCATCAGTGAGTCGAGGGGGTTGGAGCAGTACTTC	CAISESRGLEQYF	.	TRBV10-3	TRBJ2-7	once
TGCGCCAGCAGCCAAGATCCAACCGGGACAGCAAACACTGAAGCTTTCTTT	CASSQDPTGTANTEAFF	TRBD1	TRBV4-1	TRBJ1-1	.
TGTGCCAGTAACCAGTGGGACGAAGCTTTCTTT	CASNQWDEAFF	.	TRBV19	TRBJ1-1	.
TGTGCCAGCAGCCAAGATGGTGGCGGGGGCTATCCCGGGGAGCTGTTTTTT	CASSQDGGGGYPGELFF	.	TRBV3-1/TRBV3-2	TRBJ2-2	.
TGTGCCAGCAGCGTGGGACAGGCGATTAATAATTCACCCCTCCACTTT	CASSVGQAINNSPLHF	TRBD1	TRBV9	TRBJ1-6	once
TGTGCCAGCATCGGCCAGGGAAGTGATAATTCACCCCTCCACTTT	CASIGQGSDNSPLHF	.	TRBV6-5	TRBJ1-6	.
TGTGCCAGCAGTTTGGGTCGGGATCAGCCCCAGCATTTT	CASSLGRDQPQHF	.	TRBV27	TRBJ1-5	.
TGTGCCAGCAGCTTAACGGCCACCCCCTACGAGCAGTACTTC	CASSLTATPYEQYF	.	TRBV7-9	TRBJ2-7	once
TGTGCCAGCAGTTCACAGGGACTTCCAAATGAAAAACTGTTTTTT	CASSSQGLPNEKLFF	.	TRBV27	TRBJ1-4	few
TGCGCCAGCAGCGGCCAAATACATTTTCACGATACGCAGTATTTT	CASSGQIHFHDTQYF	.	TRBV4-1	TRBJ2-3	.
TGTGCCAGCAGCCCTAACGGACTAGCAGAGACCCAGTACTTC	CASSPNGLAETQYF	TRBD2	TRBV13	TRBJ2-5	.
TGTGCCAGCAGCCAGGCAGACAGGGGGCCTTATGGCTACACCTTC	CASSQADRGPYGYTF	TRBD1	TRBV3-1/TRBV3-2	TRBJ1-2	.
TGTGCCAGCAGCTTAGTGTCGGGACAGGGACAAATGAGGAGCAATCAGCCCCAGCATTTT	CASSLVSGQGQMRSNQPQHF	TRBD1	TRBV7-8	TRBJ1-5	.
TGTGCCAGCGGACAGGGCAATCAGCCCCAGCATTTT	CASGQGNQPQHF	TRBD1	TRBV6-5	TRBJ1-5	.
TGTGCCAGCAGCCAAGAGACTTCGGGGCTCGCGGCTTTCTTT	CASSQETSGLAAFF	.	TRBV3-1/TRBV3-2	TRBJ1-1	.
TGTGCCAGCAGCCAAGGTACGGGACTAGTGGGCAATGAGCAGTTCTTC	CASSQGTGLVGNEQFF	TRBD2	TRBV3-1/TRBV3-2	TRBJ2-1	.
TGTGCCAGCAGCTTCGGAGGGGCTAGCCCGAGCTCCTATAATTCACCCCTCCACTTT	CASSFGGASPSSYNSPLHF	.	TRBV5-5	TRBJ1-6	.
TGTGCCAGCAGACCCGTAGCGGGAGGGCCCACAGATACGCAGTATTTT	CASRPVAGGPTDTQYF	TRBD2	TRBV6-6	TRBJ2-3	.
TGTGCCAGCAGCCTATATGGACAGGATACTGAAGCTTTCTTT	CASSLYGQDTEAFF	TRBD1	TRBV27	TRBJ1-1	.
TGTGCCAGCAGCTTAGCTGGTGGATCGACGCTCAATGAGCAGTTCTTC	CASSLAGGSTLNEQFF	.	TRBV11-3	TRBJ2-1	.
TGTGCCAGTAGTATGGGGGTAGGCGAAAAACTGTTTTTT	CASSMGVGEKLFF	.	TRBV19	TRBJ1-4	.
TGTGCCAGCAGCCAGCGTACTAGCGGGTGGAGCTCCTACGAGCAGTACTTC	CASSQRTSGWSSYEQYF	TRBD2	TRBV3-1/TRBV3-2	TRBJ2-7	.
TGTGCCAGCTCACCAATGGGACTAGAAACGGGGGAGCAGTACTTC	CASSPMGLETGEQYF	TRBD2	TRBV18	TRBJ2-7	.
TGTGCCAGCAGCCGGGACTTACACAATGAGCAGTTCTTC	CASSRDLHNEQFF	.	TRBV6-5	TRBJ2-1	few